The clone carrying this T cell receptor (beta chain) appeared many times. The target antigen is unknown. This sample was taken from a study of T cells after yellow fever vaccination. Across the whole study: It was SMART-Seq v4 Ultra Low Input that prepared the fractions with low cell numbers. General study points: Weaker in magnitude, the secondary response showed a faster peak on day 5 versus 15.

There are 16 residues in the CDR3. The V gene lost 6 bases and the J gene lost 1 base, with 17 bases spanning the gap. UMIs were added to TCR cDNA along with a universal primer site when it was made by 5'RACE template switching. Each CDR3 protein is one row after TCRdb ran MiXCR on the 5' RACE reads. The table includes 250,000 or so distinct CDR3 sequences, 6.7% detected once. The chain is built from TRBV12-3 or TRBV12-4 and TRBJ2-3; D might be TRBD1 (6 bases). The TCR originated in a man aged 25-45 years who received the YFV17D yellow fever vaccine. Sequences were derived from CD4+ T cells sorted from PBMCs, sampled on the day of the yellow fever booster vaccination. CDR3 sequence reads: CASRESGQLGTDTQYF. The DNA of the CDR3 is TGTGCCAGCAGGGAGTCTGGACAGTTGGGCACAGATACGCAGTATTTT.